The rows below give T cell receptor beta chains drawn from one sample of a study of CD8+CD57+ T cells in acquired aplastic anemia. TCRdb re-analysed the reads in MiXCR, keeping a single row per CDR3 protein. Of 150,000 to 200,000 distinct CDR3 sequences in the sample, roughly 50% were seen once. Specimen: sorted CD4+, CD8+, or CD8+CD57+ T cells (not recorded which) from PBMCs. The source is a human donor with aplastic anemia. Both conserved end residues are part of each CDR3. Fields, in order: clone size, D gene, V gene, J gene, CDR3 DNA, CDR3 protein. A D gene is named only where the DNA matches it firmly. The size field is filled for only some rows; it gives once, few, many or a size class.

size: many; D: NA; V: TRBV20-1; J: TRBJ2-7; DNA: TGCAGTGCTAGACCCCGGGCCTTCTCCTACGAGCAGTACTTC; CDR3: CSARPRAFSYEQYF
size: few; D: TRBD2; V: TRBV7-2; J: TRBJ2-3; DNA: TGTGCCAGCAGCTCCGGGACTAGCGGGAGCACAGATACGCAGTATTTT; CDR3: CASSSGTSGSTDTQYF
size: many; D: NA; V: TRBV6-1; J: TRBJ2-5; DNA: TGTGCCAGCAGTGAAGGAACAGGCGGAGTGACCCAGTACTTC; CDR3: CASSEGTGGVTQYF
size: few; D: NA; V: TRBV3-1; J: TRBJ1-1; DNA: TGTGCCAGCAGCCTAGCTCTCTCGGGGAGGGCAGTCACTGAAGCTTTCTTT; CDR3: CASSLALSGRAVTEAFF
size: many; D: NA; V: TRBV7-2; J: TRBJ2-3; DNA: TGTGCCAGCAGCGTTTCTCAGAGGACGCAGTATTTT; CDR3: CASSVSQRTQYF
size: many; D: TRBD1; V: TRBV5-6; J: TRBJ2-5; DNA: TGTGCCAGCAGCTTGAGGACAGGGGTAGTAGAGACCCAGTACTTC; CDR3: CASSLRTGVVETQYF
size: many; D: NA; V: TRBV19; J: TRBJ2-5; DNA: TGTGCCAGTACCCCAAGGCCTCAAGAGACCCAGTACTTC; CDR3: CASTPRPQETQYF
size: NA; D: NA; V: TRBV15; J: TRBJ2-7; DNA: TGTGCCACCAGCAGAGTTCCGGGGACCTACGAGCAGTACTTC; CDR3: CATSRVPGTYEQYF
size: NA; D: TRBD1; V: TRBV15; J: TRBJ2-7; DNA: TGTGCCACCAGCAGGACACCGGGACAGGGCTACGAGCAGTACTTC; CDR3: CATSRTPGQGYEQYF
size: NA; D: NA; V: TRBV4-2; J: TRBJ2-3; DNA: TGTGCCAGCAGCCAAGATGGAAGCACAGATACGCAGTATTTT; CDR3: CASSQDGSTDTQYF
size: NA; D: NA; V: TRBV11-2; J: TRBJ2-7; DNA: TGTGCCAGCAGCTTAGTCCTCAGGGAGGCCTCCTACGAGCAGTACTTC; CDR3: CASSLVLREASYEQYF
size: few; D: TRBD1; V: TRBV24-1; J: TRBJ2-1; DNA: TGTGCCACCAGTGATTCCGAGGGACAGGGCGTTGACAATGAGCAGTTCTTC; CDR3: CATSDSEGQGVDNEQFF
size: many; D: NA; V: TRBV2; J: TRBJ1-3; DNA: TGTGCCAGCACAGCTTATCTCTTAGACGGATACTCTGGAAACACCATATATTTT; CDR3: CASTAYLLDGYSGNTIYF
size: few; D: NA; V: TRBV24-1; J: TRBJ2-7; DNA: TGTGCCACCAGTGAGGGGGGACTGGGGAACTACGAGCAGTACTTC; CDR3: CATSEGGLGNYEQYF
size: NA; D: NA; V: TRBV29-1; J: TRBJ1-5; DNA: TGCAGCGTCAGGGATCCCAATCAGCCCCAGCATTTT; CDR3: CSVRDPNQPQHF
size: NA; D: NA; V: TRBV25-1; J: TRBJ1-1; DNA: TGTGCCAGCAGTGAAAGCAGAATAGTAGGAACTGAAGCTTTCTTT; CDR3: CASSESRIVGTEAFF
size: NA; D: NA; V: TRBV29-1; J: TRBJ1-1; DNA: TGCAGCGTTGAGGCCCGGTTGTCTCGGGCCCCTGAAGCTTTCTTT; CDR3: CSVEARLSRAPEAFF
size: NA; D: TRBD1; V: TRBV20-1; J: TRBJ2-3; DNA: TGCAGTGCCCCAGGACAGGGGGCCCGCACAGATACGCAGTATTTT; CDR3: CSAPGQGARTDTQYF
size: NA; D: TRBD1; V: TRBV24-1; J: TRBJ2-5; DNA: TGTGCCACCAAGGGACAGGGGTTCGGGACCCAGTACTTC; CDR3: CATKGQGFGTQYF
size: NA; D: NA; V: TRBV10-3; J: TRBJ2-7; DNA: TGTGCCATCAGTGAGTCGCGGACAGCCTACGAGCAGTACTTC; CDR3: CAISESRTAYEQYF
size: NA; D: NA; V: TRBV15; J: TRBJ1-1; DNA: TGTGCCACCAGCAGACCGTACACTGAAGCTTTCTTT; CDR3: CATSRPYTEAFF
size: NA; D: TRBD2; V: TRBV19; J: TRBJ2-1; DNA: TGTGCCAGTAGTCGAGGCGGGAGGGCCGTTAATGAGCAGTTCTTC; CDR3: CASSRGGRAVNEQFF
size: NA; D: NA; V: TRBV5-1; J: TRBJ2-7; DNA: TGCGCCAGCAGCCCTTGGTGGGGGCAAGGTGAATTAGGGGACTACGAGCAGTACTTC; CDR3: CASSPWWGQGELGDYEQYF
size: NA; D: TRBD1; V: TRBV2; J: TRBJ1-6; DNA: TGTGCCAGTAGTCCCGACAGGGACTCACCCCTCCACTTT; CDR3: CASSPDRDSPLHF
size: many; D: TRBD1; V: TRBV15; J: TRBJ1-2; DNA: TGTGCCACCAGATCCTCAGGGGGAGTTGGCTACACCTTC; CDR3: CATRSSGGVGYTF
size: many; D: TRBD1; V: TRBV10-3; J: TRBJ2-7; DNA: TGTGCCATCAGTGCTAAGGGGGCAGGATACGAGCAGTACTTC; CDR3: CAISAKGAGYEQYF
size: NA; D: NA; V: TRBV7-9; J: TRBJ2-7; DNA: TGTGCCAGCAGCTTTAGGATCTACGAGCAGTACTTC; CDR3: CASSFRIYEQYF
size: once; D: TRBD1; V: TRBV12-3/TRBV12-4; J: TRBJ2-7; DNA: TGTGCCAGCAGAGTACGGGGACAGGGGGTCCACGAGCAGTACTTC; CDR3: CASRVRGQGVHEQYF
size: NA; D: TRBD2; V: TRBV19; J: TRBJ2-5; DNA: TGTGCCAGCTCGTGGACTAGCGGGAGGGCCAGCCAAGAGACCCAGTACTTC; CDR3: CASSWTSGRASQETQYF
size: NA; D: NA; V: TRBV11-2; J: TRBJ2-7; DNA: TGTGCCAGCAGCTTATCCCTGAGGCAGGGGCCGAACGAGCAGTACTTC; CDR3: CASSLSLRQGPNEQYF
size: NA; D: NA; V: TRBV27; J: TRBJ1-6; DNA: TGTGCCAGCAGTTTCGGGACCTTCTCACCCCTCCACTTT; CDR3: CASSFGTFSPLHF
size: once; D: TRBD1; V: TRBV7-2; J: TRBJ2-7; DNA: TGTGCCAGCAGCTATCGGACAGGTGGTAGCTACGAGCAGTACTTC; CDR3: CASSYRTGGSYEQYF
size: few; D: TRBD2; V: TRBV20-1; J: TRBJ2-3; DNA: TGCAGTGCTGTTCCACTAGCGGATAGCACAGATACGCAGTATTTT; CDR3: CSAVPLADSTDTQYF
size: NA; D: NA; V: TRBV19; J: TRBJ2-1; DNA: TGTGCCAGTAGTATTGCTGGCGCCAATGAGCAGTTCTTC; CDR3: CASSIAGANEQFF
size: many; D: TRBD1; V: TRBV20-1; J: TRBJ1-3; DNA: TGCAGTGCTAAAAACCAAAGGACAGGATTTGGAAACACCATATATTTT; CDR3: CSAKNQRTGFGNTIYF
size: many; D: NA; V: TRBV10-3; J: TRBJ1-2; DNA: TGTGCCATCAGCGATGATGGTGGCTACACCTTC; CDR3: CAISDDGGYTF
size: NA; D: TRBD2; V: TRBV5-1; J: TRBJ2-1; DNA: TGCGCCAGCGGACTAGCGGATTACAATGAGCAGTTCTTC; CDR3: CASGLADYNEQFF
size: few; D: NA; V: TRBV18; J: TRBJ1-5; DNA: TGTGCCAGCTCACCGAGGAGGGAGGGTCAGCCCCAGCATTTT; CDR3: CASSPRREGQPQHF
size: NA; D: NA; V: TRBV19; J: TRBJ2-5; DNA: TGCGCCAGTACATCCGAGAACCAGTACTTC; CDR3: CASTSENQYF
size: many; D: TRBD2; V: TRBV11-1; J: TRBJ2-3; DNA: TGTGCCAGCAGCCCCCGTCGGGCGGGGGGGCGTAGATCTGCAGATACGCAGTATTTT; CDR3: CASSPRRAGGRRSADTQYF
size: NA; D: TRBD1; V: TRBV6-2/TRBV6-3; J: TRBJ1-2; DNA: TGTGCCAGCAGCCTTGACAGGGGGCAAGGCTACACCTTC; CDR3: CASSLDRGQGYTF